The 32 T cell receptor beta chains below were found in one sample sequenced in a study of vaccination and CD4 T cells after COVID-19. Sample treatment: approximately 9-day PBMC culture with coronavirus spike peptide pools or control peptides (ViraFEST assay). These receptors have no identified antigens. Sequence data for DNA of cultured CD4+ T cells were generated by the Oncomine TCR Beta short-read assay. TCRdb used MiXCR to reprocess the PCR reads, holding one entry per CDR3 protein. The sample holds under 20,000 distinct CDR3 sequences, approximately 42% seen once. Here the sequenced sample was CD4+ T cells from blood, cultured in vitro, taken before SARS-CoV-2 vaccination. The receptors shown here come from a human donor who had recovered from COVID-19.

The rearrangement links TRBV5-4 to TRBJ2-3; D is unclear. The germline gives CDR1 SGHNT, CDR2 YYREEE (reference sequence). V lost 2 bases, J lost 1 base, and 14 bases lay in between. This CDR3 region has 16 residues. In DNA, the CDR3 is TGTGCCAGCAGCTTCGCCCTTAACCGGGGCACAGATACGCAGTATTTT. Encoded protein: CASSFALNRGTDTQYF.

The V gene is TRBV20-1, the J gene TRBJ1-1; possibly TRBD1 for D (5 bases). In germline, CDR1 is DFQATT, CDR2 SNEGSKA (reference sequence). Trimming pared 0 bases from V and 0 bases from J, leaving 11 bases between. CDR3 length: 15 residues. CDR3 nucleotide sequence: TGCAGTGCTAGAGATATAGGGGCCCTGAACACTGAAGCTTTCTTT. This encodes CSARDIGALNTEAFF.

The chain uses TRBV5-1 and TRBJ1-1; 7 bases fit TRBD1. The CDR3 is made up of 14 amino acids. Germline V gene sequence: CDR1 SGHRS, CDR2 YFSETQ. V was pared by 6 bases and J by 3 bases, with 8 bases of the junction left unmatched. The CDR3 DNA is TGCGCCAGCAAAAACAGGGGTCGGGACACTGAAGCTTTCTTT. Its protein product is CASKNRGRDTEAFF.

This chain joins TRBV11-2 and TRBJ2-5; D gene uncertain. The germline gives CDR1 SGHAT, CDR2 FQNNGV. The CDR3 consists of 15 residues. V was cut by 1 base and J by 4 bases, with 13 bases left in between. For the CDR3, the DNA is TGTGCCAGCAGCTTAGGGCAGGTTTGGGGAGAGACCCAGTACTTC. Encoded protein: CASSLGQVWGETQYF.

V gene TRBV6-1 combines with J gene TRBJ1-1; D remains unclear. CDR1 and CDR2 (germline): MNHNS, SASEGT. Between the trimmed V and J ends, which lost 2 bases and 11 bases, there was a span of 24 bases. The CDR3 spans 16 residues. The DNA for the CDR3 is TGTGCCAGCAGTGAAAGCGGGAGCCTCGGAGCTAGGGCTGCTTTCTTT. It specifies CASSESGSLGARAAFF.

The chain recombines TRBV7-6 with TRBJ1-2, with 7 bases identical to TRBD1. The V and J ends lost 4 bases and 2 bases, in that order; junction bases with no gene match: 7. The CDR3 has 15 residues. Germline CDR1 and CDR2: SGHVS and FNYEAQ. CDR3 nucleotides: TGTGCCAGCAGCTCCCGGACGACAGGGAACTATGGCTACACCTTC. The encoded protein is CASSSRTTGNYGYTF.

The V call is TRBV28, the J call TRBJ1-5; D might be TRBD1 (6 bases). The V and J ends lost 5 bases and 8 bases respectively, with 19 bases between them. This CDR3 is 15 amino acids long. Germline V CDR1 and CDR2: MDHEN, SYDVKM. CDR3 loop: CASSALLGAAKPQHF. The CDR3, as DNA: TGTGCCAGCAGTGCCCTTCTGGGGGCAGCGAAGCCCCAGCATTTT. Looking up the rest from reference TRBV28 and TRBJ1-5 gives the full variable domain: DVKVTQSSRYLVKRTGEKVFLECVQDMDHENMFWYRQDPGLGLRLIYFSYDVKMKEKGDIPEGYSVSREKKERFSLILESASTNQTSMYLCASSALLGAAKPQHFGDGTRLSIL.

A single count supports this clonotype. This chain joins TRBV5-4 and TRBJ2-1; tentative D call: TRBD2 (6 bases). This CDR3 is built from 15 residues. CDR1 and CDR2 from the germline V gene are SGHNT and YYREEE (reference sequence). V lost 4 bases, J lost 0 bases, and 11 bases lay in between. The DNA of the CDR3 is TGTGCCAGCAGCGCCCGGACTATCTCCTACAATGAGCAGTTCTTC. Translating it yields CASSARTISYNEQFF.

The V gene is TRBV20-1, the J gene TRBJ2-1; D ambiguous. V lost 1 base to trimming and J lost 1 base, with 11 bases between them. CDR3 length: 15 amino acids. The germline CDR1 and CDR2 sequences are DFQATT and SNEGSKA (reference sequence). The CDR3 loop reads CSARVLVGSYNEQFF. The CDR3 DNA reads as TGCAGTGCTAGAGTCTTGGTGGGGTCCTACAATGAGCAGTTCTTC.

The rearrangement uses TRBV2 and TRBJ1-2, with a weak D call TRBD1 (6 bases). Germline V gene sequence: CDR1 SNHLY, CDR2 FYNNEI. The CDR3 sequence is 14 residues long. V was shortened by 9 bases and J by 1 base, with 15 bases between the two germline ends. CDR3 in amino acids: CARGGKQGNYGYTF. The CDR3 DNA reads TGTGCCAGAGGGGGTAAACAGGGTAACTATGGCTACACCTTC.

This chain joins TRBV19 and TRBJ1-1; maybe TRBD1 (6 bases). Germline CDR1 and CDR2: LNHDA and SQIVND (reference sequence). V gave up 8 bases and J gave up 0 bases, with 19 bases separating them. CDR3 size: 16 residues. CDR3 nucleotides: TGTGCCAGTGTTCCGCGAAGTGGACAGATGAACACTGAAGCTTTCTTT. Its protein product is CASVPRSGQMNTEAFF.

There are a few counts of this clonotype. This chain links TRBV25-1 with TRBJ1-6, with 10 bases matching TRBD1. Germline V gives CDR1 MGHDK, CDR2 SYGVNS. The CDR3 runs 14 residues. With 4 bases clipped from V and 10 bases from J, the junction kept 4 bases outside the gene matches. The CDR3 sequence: CASSGQGAASPLHF. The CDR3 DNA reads TGTGCCAGCAGTGGACAGGGGGCAGCGTCACCCCTCCACTTT.

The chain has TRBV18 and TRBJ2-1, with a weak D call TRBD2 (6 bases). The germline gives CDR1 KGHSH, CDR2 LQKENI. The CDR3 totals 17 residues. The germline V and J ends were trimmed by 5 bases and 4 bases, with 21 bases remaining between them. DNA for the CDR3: TGTGCCAGCTCATCCCTCATGCTAGGAGGGTCTTACAATGAGCAGTTCTTC. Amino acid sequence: CASSSLMLGGSYNEQFF.

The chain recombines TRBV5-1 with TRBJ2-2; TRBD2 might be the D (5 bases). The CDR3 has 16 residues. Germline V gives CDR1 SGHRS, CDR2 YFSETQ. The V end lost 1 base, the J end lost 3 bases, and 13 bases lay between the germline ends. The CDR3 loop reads CASSLRTAGDTGELFF. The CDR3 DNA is TGCGCCAGCAGCTTGAGAACGGCCGGGGACACCGGGGAGCTGTTTTTT.

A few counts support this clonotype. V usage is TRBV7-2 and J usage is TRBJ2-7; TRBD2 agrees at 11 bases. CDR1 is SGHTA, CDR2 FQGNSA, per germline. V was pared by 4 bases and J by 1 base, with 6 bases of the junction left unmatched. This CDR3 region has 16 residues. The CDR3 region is CASSYRLAGSSYEQYF. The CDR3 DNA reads TGTGCCAGCAGCTACCGACTAGCGGGATCTTCCTACGAGCAGTACTTC.

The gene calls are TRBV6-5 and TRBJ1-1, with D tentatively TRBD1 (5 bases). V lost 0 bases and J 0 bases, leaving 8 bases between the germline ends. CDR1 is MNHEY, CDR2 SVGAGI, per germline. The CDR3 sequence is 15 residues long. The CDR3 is CASSYSGTVNTEAFF. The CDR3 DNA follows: TGTGCCAGCAGTTACTCAGGGACGGTGAACACTGAAGCTTTCTTT.

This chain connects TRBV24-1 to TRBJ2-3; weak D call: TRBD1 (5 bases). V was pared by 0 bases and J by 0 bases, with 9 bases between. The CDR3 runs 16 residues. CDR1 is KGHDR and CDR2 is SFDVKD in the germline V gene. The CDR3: CATSDLQGPSTDTQYF. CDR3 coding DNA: TGTGCCACCAGTGATTTGCAGGGCCCAAGCACAGATACGCAGTATTTT.

CDR3 protein: CASSYLDRAGEQYF. The DNA of the CDR3 is TGTGCCAGCAGTTACCTGGACAGGGCGGGCGAGCAGTACTTC. The rearrangement uses TRBV6-2 or TRBV6-3 and TRBJ2-7; 8 nucleotides agree with TRBD1. The CDR3 runs 14 residues. V trimming: 2 bases; J trimming: 6 bases; junction bases outside the gene matches: 6. The germline V gene encodes CDR1 MNHEY and CDR2 SVGEGT.

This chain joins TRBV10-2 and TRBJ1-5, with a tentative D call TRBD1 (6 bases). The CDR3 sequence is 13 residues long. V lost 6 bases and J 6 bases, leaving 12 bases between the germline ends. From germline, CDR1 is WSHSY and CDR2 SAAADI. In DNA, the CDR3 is TGCGCCAGCAGGCAGGGGTCGGGTCAGCCCCAGCATTTT. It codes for CASRQGSGQPQHF.

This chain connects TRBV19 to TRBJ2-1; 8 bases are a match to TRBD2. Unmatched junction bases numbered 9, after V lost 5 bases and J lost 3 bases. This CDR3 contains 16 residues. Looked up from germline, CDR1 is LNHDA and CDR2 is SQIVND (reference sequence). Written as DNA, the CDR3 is TGTGCCAGTAGTCCAATCGCGGGAGGAAACTACAATGAGCAGTTCTTC. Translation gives CASSPIAGGNYNEQFF.

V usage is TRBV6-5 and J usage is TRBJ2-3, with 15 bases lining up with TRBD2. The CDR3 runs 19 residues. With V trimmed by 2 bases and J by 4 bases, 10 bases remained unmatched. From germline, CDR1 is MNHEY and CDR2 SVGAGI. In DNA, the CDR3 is TGTGCCAGCAGTTACGGTCGGACTAGCGGGAGGGCCATCGCAGATACGCAGTATTTT. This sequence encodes CASSYGRTSGRAIADTQYF.

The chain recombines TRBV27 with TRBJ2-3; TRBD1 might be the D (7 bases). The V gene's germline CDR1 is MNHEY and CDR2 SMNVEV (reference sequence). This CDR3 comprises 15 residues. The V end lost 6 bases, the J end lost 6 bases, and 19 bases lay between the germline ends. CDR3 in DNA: TGTGCCAGCAGGATGGTAGGAGGGGGCCTGGATACGCAGTATTTT. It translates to CASRMVGGGLDTQYF.

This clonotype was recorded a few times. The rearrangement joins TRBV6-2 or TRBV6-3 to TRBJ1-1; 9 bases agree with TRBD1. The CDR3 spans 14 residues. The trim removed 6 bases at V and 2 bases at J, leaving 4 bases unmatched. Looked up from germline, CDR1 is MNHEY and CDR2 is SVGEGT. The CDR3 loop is CASRNRGPNTEAFF. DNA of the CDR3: TGTGCCAGCAGGAACAGGGGGCCTAACACTGAAGCTTTCTTT.

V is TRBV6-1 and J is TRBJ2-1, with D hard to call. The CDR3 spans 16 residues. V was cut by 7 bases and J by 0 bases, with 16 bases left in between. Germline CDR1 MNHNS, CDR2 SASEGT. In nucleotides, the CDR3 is TGTGCCAGCACCCCTCGGGCGGCTAGCTCCTACAATGAGCAGTTCTTC. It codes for CASTPRAASSYNEQFF.

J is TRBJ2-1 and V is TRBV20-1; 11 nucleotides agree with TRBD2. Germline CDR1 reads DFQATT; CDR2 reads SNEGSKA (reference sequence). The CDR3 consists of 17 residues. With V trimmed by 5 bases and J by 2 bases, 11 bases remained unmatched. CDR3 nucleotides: TGCAGTGCTCCCGAGAGTAGCGGGAGGGCCCCCTACAATGAGCAGTTCTTC. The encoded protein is CSAPESSGRAPYNEQFF.

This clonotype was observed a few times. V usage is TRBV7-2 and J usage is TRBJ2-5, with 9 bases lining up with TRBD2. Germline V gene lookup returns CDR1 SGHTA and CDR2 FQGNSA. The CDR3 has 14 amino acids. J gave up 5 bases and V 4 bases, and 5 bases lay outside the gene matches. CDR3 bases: TGTGCCAGCAGCTCCCTAGGACTAGCGGAGACCCAGTACTTC. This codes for CASSSLGLAETQYF. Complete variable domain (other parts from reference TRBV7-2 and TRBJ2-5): GAGVSQSPSNKVTEKGKDVELRCDPISGHTALYWYRQSLGQGLEFLIYFQGNSAPDKSGLPSDRFSAERTGGSVSTLTIQRTQQEDSAVYLCASSSLGLAETQYFGPGTRLLVL.

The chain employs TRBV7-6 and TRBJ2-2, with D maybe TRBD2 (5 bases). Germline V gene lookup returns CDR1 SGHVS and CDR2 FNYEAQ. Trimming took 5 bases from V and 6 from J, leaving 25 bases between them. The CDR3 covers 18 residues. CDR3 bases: TGTGCCAGCAGCCATCACCACGCCACCGGGGAGCTGGCCGGGGAGCTGTTTTTT. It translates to CASSHHHATGELAGELFF.

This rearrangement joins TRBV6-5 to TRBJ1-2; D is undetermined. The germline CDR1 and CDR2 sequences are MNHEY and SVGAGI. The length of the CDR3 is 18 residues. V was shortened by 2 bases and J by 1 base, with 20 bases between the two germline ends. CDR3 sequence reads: CASSYPKLSPGINYGYTF. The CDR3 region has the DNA TGTGCCAGCAGTTACCCAAAGCTGAGCCCCGGGATTAACTATGGCTACACCTTC.

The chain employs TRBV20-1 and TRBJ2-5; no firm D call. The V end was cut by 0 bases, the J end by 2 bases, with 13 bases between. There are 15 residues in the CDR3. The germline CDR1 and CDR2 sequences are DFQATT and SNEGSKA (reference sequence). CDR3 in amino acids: CSARERLTNQETQYF. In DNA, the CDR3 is TGCAGTGCTAGAGAAAGGCTTACTAATCAAGAGACCCAGTACTTC.

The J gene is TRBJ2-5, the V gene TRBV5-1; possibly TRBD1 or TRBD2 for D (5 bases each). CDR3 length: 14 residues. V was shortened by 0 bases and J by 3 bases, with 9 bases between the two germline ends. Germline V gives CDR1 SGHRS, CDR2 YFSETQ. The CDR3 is CASSLAMGEETQYF. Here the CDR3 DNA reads TGCGCCAGCAGCTTGGCTATGGGGGAAGAGACCCAGTACTTC.

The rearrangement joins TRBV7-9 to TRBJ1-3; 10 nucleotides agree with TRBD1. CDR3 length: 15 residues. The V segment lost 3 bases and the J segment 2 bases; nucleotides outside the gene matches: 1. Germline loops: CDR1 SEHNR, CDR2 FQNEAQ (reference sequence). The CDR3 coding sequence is TGTGCCAGCAGCTTCGGGACAGGGGCTGGAAACACCATATATTTT. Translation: CASSFGTGAGNTIYF.

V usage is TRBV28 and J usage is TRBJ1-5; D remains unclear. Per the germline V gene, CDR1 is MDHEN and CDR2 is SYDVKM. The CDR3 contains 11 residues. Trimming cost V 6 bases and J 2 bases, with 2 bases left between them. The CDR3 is CASSGNQPQHF. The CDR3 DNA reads TGTGCCAGCAGCGGCAATCAGCCCCAGCATTTT.